This TCR beta chain was documented in a study of shared clonotypes between healthy human individuals. Sequencing was performed with immunoSEQ multiplex PCR; in TCRdb, only in-frame clones are kept and a portion is missing. The table has some 2,000,000 clones, approximately 94% seen once. The V and J ends lost 2 bases and 5 bases respectively, with 9 bases between them. This CDR3 is 13 amino acids long. Germline V CDR1 and CDR2: ENHRY, SYGVKD. In the naive CD8 group, cells lacked CD45RO and were positively selected for CCR7, so terminally differentiated effector memory CD45RA+ cells were left out. V gene TRBV10-3 combines with J gene TRBJ1-1; no clear D. The TCR comes from a man between 18 and 29 years old in good health. Sequenced: naive CD8+ T cells sorted from blood. CDR3 residues: CAISEGMGTEAFF. CDR3 sequence (DNA): TGTGCCATCAGTGAGGGGATGGGGACTGAAGCTTTCTTT.